This T cell receptor (beta chain) was captured in a study of blood T cell repertoires in COVID-19. The overall study: COVID-19 samples from acute and convalescent phases originated in the United States, Italy and Spain. Sample material is recorded as cDNA or gDNA derived from T cells, B-cell-depleted T cells, or PBMCs.

The CDR3 loop spans 15 amino acids. V gave up 5 bases and J gave up 1 base, with 15 bases separating them. Germline values: CDR1 SEHNR, CDR2 FQNEAQ (reference sequence). Original processing notes: The authors estimated nucleated cell counts from reference gene primer amplification. Here immunoSEQ multiplex PCR was the method, and the copy in TCRdb shows in-frame clones only, minus some. V and J calls and clone size are those listed in that table; D and trimming were worked out from the DNA. The table shows hundreds of thousands of clones, with roughly 85% occurring only once. The material sequenced was peripheral blood. The sequence came from a man between 50 and 59 years old with active or convalescent COVID-19. The rearrangement uses TRBV7-9 and TRBJ2-7; a weak D match, TRBD1 (6 bases). The CDR3 DNA sequence: TGTGCCAGCAGCACCACCGGGACACCATCCTACGAGCAGTACTTC. Its translation: CASSTTGTPSYEQYF.